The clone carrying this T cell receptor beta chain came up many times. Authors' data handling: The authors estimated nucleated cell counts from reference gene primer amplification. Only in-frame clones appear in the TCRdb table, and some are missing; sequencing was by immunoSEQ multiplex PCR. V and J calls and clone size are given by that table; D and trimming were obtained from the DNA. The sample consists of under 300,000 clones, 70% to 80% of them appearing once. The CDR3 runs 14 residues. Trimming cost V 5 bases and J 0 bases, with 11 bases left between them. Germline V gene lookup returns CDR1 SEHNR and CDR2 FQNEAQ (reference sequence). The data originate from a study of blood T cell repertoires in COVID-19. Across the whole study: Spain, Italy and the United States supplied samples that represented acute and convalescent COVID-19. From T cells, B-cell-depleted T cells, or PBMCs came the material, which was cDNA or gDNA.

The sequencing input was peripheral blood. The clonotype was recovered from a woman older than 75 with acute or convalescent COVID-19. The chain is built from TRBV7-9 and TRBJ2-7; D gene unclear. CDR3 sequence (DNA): TGTGCCAGCAGCAACTTTCAGGACTCCTACGAGCAGTACTTC. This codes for CASSNFQDSYEQYF.